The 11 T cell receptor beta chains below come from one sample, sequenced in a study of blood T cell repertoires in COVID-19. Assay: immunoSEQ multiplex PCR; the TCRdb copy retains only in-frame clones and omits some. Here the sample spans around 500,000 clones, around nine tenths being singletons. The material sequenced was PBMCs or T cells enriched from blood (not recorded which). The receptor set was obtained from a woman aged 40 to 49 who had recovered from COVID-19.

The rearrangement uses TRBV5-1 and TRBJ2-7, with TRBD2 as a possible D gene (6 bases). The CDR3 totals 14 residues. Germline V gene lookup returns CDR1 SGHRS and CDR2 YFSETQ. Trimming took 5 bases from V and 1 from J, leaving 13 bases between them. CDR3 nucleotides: TGCGCCAGCAGGCAAGCGGGCCGATCCTACGAGCAGTACTTC. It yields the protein CASRQAGRSYEQYF.

CDR3 nucleotides: TGTGCCAGCAGCCCTCAATTGCCTCAGGGGCCGGGCGATGGCTACACCTTC. Translated: CASSPQLPQGPGDGYTF. This sequence joins TRBV7-8 and TRBJ1-2; possibly TRBD1 for D (6 bases). The CDR3 loop spans 17 amino acids. Germline lookup yields CDR1 SGHVS and CDR2 FQNEAQ. With 5 bases removed from V and 6 bases from J, the gap between germline ends came to 25 bases.

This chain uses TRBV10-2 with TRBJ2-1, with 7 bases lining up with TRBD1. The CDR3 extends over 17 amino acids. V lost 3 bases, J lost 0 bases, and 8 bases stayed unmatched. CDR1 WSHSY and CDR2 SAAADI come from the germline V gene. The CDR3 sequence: CASSEHPGTDSYNEQFF. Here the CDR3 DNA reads TGCGCCAGCAGTGAACACCCCGGGACAGACTCCTACAATGAGCAGTTCTTC.

CDR3 in DNA: TGTGCCAGTGGGGGGAAAGGGGATGACTACACCTTC. Translating it yields CASGGKGDDYTF. The genes are TRBV3-1 (or the pseudogene TRBV3-2) and TRBJ1-2, with a possible D match to TRBD1 (5 bases). V lost 9 bases and J 10 bases, leaving 18 bases between the germline ends. CDR1 and CDR2 from the germline V gene are LGHDT and YNNKEL (reference sequence). The CDR3 consists of 12 residues.

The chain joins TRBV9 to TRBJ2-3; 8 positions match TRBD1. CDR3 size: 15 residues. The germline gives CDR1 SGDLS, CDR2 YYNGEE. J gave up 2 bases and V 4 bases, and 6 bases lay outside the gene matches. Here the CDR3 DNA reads TGTGCCAGCAGCCCAACAGGGGGGCTCACAGATACGCAGTATTTT. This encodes CASSPTGGLTDTQYF.

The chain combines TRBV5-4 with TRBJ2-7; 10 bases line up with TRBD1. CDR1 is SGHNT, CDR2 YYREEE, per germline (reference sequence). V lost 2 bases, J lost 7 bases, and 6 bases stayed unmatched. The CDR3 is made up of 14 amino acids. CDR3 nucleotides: TGTGCCAGCAGCTTTCGGGACAGGGGTTGGGAGCAGTACTTC. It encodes CASSFRDRGWEQYF. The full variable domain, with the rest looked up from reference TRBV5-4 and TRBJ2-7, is ETGVTQSPTHLIKTRGQQVTLRCSSQSGHNTVSWYQQALGQGPQFIFQYYREEENGRGNFPPRFSGLQFPNYSSELNVNALELDDSALYLCASSFRDRGWEQYFGPGTRLTVT.

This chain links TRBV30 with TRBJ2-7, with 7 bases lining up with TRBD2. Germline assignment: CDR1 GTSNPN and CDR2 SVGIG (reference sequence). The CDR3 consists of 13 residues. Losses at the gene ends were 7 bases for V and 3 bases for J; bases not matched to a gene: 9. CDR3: CAFTHREVYEQYF. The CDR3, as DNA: TGTGCCTTCACCCACCGGGAGGTCTACGAGCAGTACTTC.

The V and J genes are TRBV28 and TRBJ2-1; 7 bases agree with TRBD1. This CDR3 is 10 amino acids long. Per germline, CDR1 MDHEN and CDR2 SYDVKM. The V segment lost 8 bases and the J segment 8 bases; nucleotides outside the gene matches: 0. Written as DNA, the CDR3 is TGTGCCAGCGGACAGGATGAGCAGTTCTTC. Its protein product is CASGQDEQFF.

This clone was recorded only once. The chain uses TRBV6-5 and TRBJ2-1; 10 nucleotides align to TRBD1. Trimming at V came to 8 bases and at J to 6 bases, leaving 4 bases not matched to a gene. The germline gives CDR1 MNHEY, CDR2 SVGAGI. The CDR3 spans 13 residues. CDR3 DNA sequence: TGTGCCAGCTTGGGGACAGGGGCCAATGAGCAGTTCTTC. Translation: CASLGTGANEQFF.

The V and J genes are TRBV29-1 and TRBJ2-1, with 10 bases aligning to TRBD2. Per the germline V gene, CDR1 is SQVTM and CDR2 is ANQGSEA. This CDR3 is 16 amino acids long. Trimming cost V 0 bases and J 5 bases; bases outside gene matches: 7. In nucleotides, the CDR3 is TGCAGCGTTGAAGATTGGACTAGCGGCTGGCACAATGAGCAGTTCTTC. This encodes CSVEDWTSGWHNEQFF.

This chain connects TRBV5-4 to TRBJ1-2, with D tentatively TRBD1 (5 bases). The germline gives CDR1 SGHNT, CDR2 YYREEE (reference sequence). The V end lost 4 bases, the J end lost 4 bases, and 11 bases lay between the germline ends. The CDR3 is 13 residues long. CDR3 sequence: CASSPGGSYGYTF. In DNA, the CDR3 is TGTGCCAGCAGCCCCGGGGGGAGCTATGGCTACACCTTC.